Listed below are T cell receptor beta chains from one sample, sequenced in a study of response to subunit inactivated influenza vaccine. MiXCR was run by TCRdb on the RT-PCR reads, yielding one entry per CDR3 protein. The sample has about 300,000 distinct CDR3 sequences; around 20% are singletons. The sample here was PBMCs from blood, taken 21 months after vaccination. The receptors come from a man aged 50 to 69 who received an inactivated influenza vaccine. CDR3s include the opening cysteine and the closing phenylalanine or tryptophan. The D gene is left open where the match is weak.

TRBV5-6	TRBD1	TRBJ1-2	CASSDNTGDNYGYTF
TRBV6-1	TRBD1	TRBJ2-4	CASSLGQGYIQYF
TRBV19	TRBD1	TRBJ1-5	CASSPTGGGTGPQHF
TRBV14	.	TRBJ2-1	CASSQDLGVNEQFF
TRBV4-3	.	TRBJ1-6	CASSQEMAGHSPLHF
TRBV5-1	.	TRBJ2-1	CASSWTVTEQFF
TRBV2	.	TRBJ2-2	CASRSGALLAGELFF
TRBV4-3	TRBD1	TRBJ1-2	CASSQARDSYGYTF
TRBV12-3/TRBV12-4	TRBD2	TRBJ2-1	CASSPRLASNEQFF
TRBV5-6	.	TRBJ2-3	CASSLRGIGTDTQYF
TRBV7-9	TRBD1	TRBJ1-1	CASSPTGGHTEAFF
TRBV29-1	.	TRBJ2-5	CSVDGPLQTQYF
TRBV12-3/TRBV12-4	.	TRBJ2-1	CASSLTRQERNEQFF
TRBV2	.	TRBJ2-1	CASSGGAYNEQFF
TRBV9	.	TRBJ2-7	CASSVGPGISYEQYF
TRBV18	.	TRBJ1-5	CASSPAASNQPQHF
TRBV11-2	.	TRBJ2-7	CASRVHPSAGRRFYEQYF
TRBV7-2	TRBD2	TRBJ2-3	CASRKGTSSADTQYF
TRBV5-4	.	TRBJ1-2	CASSLPPAVLYGYTF
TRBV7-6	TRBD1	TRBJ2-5	CASSLGGTDYQETQYF
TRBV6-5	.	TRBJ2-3	CASSYRAGTDTQYF
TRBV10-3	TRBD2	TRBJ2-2	CAISVAGTGELFF
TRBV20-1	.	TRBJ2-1	CSAILNFGPSSYNEQFF
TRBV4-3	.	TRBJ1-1	CASSQEWVTNTEAFF
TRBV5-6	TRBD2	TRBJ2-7	CASSLVHGGGYEQYF
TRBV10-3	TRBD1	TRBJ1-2	CATLQLQGVYGYTF
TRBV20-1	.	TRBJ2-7	CSASSLEGAPYEQYF
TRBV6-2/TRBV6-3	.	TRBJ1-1	CASVYIPGFAEAFF
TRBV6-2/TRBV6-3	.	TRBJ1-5	CASTNPPGPQPQHF
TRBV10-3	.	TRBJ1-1	CAISRLIVNTEAFF
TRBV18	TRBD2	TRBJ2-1	CASSPPGGGPHNEQFF
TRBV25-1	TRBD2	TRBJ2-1	CASSESSGEQFF
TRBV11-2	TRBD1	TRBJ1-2	CASSLSGGGGYGYTF
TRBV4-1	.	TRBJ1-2	CASSQAAFRGSYGYTF
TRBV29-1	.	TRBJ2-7	CSVETSYEQYF
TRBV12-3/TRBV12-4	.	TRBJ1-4	CASSKTRVALSEKLFF
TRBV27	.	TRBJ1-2	CASSSLAQLRNYGYTF
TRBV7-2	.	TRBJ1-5	CASSLKGGRQPQHF
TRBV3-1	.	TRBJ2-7	CASSQDYEQYF
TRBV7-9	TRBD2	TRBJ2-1	CASSLALAEYNEQFF
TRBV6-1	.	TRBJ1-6	CASSDQPQGGNSPLHF